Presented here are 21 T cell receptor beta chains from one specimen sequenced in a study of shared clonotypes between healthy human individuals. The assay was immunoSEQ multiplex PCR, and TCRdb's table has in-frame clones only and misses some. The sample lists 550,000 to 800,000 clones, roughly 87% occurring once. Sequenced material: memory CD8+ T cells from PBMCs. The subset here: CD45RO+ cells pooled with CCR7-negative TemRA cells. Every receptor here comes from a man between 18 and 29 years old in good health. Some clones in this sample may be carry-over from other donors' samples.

CDR3 sequence reads: CASSPQGGADTQYF. The CDR3 DNA reads as TGTGCCAGCAGCCCACAGGGGGGAGCAGATACGCAGTATTTT. This chain connects TRBV7-3 to TRBJ2-3, with TRBD1 identical over 8 bases. The CDR3 consists of 14 residues. Germline-derived CDR1 and CDR2 are SGHTA and FQGTGA. With V trimmed by 5 bases and J by 4 bases, 5 bases remained unmatched.

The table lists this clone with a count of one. This chain's CDR3 is CASSTAHTGTPSYEQYF. The CDR3 coding sequence is TGTGCCAGTAGTACGGCCCACACAGGAACGCCCTCCTACGAGCAGTACTTC. J is TRBJ2-7 and V is TRBV19; D is possibly TRBD1 (5 bases). Germline values: CDR1 LNHDA, CDR2 SQIVND (reference sequence). CDR3 size: 17 residues. The germline V and J ends were trimmed by 4 bases and 0 bases, with 19 bases remaining between them.

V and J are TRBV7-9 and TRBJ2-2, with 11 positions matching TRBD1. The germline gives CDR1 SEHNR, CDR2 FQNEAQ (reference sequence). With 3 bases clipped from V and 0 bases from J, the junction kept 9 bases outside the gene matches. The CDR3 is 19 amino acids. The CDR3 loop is CASSFWTGGGEANTGELFF. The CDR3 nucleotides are TGTGCCAGCAGCTTCTGGACAGGGGGCGGGGAAGCGAACACCGGGGAGCTGTTTTTT.

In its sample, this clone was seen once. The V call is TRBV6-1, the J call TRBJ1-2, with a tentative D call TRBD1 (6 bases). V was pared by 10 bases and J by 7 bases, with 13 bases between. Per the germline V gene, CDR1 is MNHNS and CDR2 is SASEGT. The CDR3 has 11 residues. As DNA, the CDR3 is TGTGCCACGGGGGGGACAAGTGGCTACACCTTC. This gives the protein CATGGTSGYTF.

The CDR3 reads CASNYDHEGNEQFF. The CDR3 bases are TGTGCCAGTAATTATGACCACGAGGGGAATGAGCAGTTCTTC. J is TRBJ2-1 and V is TRBV19, with D perhaps assigned TRBD1 or TRBD2 (5 bases each). Germline values: CDR1 LNHDA, CDR2 SQIVND (reference sequence). V lost 7 bases, J lost 7 bases, and 17 bases lay in between. This CDR3 is built from 14 residues.

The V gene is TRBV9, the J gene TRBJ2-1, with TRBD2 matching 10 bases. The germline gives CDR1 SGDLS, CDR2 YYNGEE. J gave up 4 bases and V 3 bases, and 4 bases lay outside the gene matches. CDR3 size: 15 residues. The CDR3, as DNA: TGTGCCAGCAGCGATTCAGCGGGAGGGTACAATGAGCAGTTCTTC. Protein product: CASSDSAGGYNEQFF.

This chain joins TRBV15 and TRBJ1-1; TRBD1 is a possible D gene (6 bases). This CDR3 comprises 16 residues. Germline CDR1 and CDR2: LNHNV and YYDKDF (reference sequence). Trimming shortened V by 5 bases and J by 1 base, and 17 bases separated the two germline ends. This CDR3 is CATSGGPRSSNTEAFF. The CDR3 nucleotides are TGTGCCACCAGCGGGGGGCCCAGGAGTTCGAACACTGAAGCTTTCTTT.

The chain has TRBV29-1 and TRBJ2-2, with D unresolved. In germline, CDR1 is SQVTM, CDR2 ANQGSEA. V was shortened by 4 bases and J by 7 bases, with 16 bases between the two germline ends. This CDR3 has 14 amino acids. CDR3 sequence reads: CSVVFRTGSGELFF. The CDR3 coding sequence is TGCAGCGTTGTTTTTCGGACGGGTAGCGGGGAGCTGTTTTTT.

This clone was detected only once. The CDR3 protein is CASSFRDRGTEAFF. The CDR3 bases are TGTGCCAGCAGCTTCCGGGACAGGGGGACTGAAGCTTTCTTT. The rearrangement joins TRBV7-9 to TRBJ1-1, with 11 bases identical to TRBD1. From germline, CDR1 is SEHNR and CDR2 FQNEAQ (reference sequence). V lost 3 bases and J lost 5; bases outside the gene matches: 2. The CDR3 is made up of 14 amino acids.

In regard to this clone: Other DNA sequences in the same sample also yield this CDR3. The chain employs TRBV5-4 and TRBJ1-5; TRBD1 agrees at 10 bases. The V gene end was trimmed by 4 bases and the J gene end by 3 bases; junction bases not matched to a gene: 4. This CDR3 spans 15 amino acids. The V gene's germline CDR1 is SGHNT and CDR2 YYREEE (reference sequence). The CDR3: CASSPDRGANQPQHF. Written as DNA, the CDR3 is TGTGCCAGCAGCCCGGACAGGGGGGCCAATCAGCCCCAGCATTTT.

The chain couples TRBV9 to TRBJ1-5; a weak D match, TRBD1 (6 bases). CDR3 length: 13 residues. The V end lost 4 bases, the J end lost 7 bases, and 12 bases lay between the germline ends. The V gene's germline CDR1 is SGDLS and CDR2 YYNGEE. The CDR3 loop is CASSPSGAQPQHF. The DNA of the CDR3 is TGTGCCAGCAGCCCATCAGGGGCCCAGCCCCAGCATTTT.

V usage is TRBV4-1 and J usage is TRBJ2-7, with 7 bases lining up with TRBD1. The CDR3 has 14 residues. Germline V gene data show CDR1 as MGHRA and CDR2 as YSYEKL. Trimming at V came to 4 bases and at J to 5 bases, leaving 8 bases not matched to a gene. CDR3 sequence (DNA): TGCGCCAGCAGCCCGACGACAGGGTCCCACGAGCAGTACTTC. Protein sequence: CASSPTTGSHEQYF.

The CDR3 sequence is CASSSRARESYNEQFF. CDR3 bases: TGTGCCAGCAGCTCCAGGGCTAGGGAGTCCTACAATGAGCAGTTCTTC. The genes are TRBV11-2 and TRBJ2-1; D tentatively reads TRBD1 or TRBD2 (5 bases each). The germline V gene encodes CDR1 SGHAT and CDR2 FQNNGV. The CDR3 contains 16 residues. The V and J ends lost 4 bases and 1 base respectively, with 14 bases between them.

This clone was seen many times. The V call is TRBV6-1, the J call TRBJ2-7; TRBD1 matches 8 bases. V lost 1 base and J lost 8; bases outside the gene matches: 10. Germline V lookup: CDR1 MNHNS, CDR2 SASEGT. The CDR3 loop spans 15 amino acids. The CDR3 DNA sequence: TGTGCCAGCAGTGAAGATACAGGGGGGTTCGGCAAGCAGTACTTC. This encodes CASSEDTGGFGKQYF.

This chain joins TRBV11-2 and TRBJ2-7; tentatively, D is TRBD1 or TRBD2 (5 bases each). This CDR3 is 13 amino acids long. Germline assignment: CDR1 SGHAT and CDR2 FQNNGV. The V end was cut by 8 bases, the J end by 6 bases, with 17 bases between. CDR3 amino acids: CASLSGTRPEQYF. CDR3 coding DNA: TGTGCCAGCCTCTCGGGGACCAGACCCGAGCAGTACTTC.

The CDR3 reads CASSQRSRTGEQFF. CDR3 in DNA: TGTGCCAGCAGCCAGAGATCCCGGACAGGTGAGCAGTTCTTC. The J gene is TRBJ2-1, the V gene TRBV7-9, with 7 bases aligning to TRBD1. This CDR3 has 14 residues. V shed 5 bases and J 9 bases; nucleotides not matched to a gene: 10. Germline V gives CDR1 SEHNR, CDR2 FQNEAQ (reference sequence). The full variable domain, in which reference TRBV7-9 and TRBJ2-1 provide the parts outside the CDR3, is DTGVSQNPRHKITKRGQNVTFRCDPISEHNRLYWYRQTLGQGPEFLTYFQNEAQLEKSRLLSDRFSAERPKGSFSTLEIQRTEQGDSAMYLCASSQRSRTGEQFFGPGTRLTVL.

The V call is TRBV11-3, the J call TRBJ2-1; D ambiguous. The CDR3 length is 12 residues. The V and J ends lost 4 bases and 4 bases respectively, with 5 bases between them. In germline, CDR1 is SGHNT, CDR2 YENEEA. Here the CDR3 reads CASSSQYNEQFF. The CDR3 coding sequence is TGTGCCAGCAGCTCCCAATACAATGAGCAGTTCTTC.

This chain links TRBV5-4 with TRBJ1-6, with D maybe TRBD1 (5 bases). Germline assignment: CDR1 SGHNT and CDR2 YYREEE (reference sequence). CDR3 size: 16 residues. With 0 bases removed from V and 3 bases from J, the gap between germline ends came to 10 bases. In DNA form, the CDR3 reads TGTGCCAGCAGCTTGGGCCGGGACCTCTATAATTCACCCCTCCACTTT. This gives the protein CASSLGRDLYNSPLHF. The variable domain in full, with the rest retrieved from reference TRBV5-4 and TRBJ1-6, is ETGVTQSPTHLIKTRGQQVTLRCSSQSGHNTVSWYQQALGQGPQFIFQYYREEENGRGNFPPRFSGLQFPNYSSELNVNALELDDSALYLCASSLGRDLYNSPLHFGNGTRLTVT.

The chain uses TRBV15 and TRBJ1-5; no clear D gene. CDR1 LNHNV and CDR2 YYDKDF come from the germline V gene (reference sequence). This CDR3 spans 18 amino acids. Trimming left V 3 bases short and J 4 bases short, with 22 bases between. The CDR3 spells CATSSDMMAGETNQPQHF. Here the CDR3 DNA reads TGTGCCACCAGCAGTGACATGATGGCAGGTGAAACGAATCAGCCCCAGCATTTT. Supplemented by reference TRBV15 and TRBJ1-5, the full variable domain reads DAMVIQNPRYQVTQFGKPVTLSCSQTLNHNVMYWYQQKSSQAPKLLFHYYDKDFNNEADTPDNFQSRRPNTSFCFLDIRSPGLGDTAMYLCATSSDMMAGETNQPQHFGDGTRLSIL.

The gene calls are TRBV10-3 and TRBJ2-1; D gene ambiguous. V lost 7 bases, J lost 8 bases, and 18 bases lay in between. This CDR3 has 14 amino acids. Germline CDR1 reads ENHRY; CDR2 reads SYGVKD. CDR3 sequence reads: CAITPGLGFDEQFF. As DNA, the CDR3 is TGTGCCATCACCCCCGGGTTGGGTTTCGATGAGCAGTTCTTC.

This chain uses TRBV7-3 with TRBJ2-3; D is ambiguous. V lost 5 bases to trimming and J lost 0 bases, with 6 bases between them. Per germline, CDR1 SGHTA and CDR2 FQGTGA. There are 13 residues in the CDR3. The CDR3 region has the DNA TGTGCCAGCAGCCTCCTAAGCACAGATACGCAGTATTTT. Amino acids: CASSLLSTDTQYF.